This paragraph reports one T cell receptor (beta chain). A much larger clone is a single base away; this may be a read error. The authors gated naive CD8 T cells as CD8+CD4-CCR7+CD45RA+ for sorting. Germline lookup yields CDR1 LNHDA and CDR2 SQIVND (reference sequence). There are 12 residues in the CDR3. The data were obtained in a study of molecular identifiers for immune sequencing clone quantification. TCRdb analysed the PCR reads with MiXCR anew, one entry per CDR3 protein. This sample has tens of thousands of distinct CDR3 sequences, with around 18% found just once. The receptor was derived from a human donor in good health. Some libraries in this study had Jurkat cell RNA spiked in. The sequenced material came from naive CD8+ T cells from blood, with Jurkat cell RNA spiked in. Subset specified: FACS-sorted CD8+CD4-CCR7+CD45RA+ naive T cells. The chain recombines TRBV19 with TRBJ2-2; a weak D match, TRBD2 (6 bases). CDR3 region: CASSNSHREPFF. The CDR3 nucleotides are TGTGCCAGTAGTAATTCACATCGGGAGCCGTTTTTT.